This T cell receptor beta chain was documented in a study of spatial heterogeneity in lung cancer. Overall study context: 72 TRACERx patients with early, untreated non-small cell lung cancer donated samples. In cases with available follow-up PBMC samples, these were sequenced at a median of about two years after resection.

Germline V gives CDR1 SGHTA, CDR2 FQGNSA. Trimming cost V 1 base and J 2 bases, with 12 bases left between them. CDR3 length equals 15 residues. Regarding time point: blood at routine non-recurrence follow-up after resection. Unsorted tumor, nontumor lung tissue or cryopreserved PBMC supplied the whole RNA. From the 5' RACE reads, TCRdb called clonotypes with MiXCR, one entry per CDR3 protein. The sample has 95,000 to 130,000 distinct CDR3 sequences; 12% are singletons. V and J are TRBV7-2 and TRBJ2-7, with D possibly matching TRBD2 (7 bases). The receptor's source is a male donor with early-stage non-small cell lung cancer. This specimen was PBMCs, taken at follow-up. CDR3 DNA: TGTGCCAGCAGCTTAGACGAGGGGGGGACCTACGAGCAGTACTTC. As protein: CASSLDEGGTYEQYF.